This TCR beta chain originates from a study of lymphopenia after photon versus proton radiotherapy (dated by TCRdb to about 2019). Looking at the study overall: Photon and proton radiation therapy were compared by the study for their immunological effects in patients with gastrointestinal tumors who developed high-grade lymphopenia. The cohort comprised 20 or so patients with gastrointestinal tumors who received either photon or proton therapy and then developed lymphopenia. The study was designed to characterize how the impact on the immune system differs between the two radiation modalities.

Results and caveats for the whole study, not just this receptor: After the lymphocyte count nadir, repertoires from photon-treated patients showed oligoclonal expansion, particularly of CD8+ Temra cells, and this expansion drove the decline in diversity. The survival association was assessed only in patients who died, and the authors presented better survival with proton therapy as a possibility rather than a demonstrated result. Across the cohort, an inverse correlation was found between a larger post-nadir drop in TCR diversity and overall survival time among patients who died. Relative stability during treatment was observed in proton-treated patients, whereas loss of naive T cells and TCR diversity and gain of effector/memory populations were observed in photon-treated patients.

V loses 2 bases, J loses 5 bases, and the germline ends lie 9 bases apart. In the germline V gene, CDR1 corresponds to KGHSH and CDR2 to LQKENI. Taken from cysteine to phenylalanine, the CDR3 has 13 residues. Only the CDR3 region is kept as DNA, spanning 39 bases read in frame from base 1. The library was obtained by the immunoSEQ multiplex PCR assay. T cell repertoires were profiled with deep sequencing of rearranged TCR beta loci together with multiparametric flow cytometry. This immuneACCESS table, as held by TCRdb, lists in-frame sequences with V and J called but not all clones. Of the missing ones, under half trace to an unresolved V gene in checked studies; the others have no known cause. This sample lists 150,000 or so clones; 70% to 90% were detected once. The ten most abundant clones make up approximately 4.6% of the sample. In regard to this clone: The antigen this receptor binds is unknown. Nothing much larger sits one base from this clone, and base qualities are not available.

The clonotype was recovered from a man aged 50 or older with gastric cancer. The sample in question was peripheral blood, obtained from a patient treated with photon-based radiotherapy. The chain joins TRBV18 to TRBJ2-5, with no D gene named confidently. The CDR3 corresponds to CASSPFHGETQYF. The sequenced DNA: TGTGCCAGCTCACCATTTCACGGGGAGACCCAGTACTTC.